The 18 T cell receptor beta chains listed next were all sequenced from one sample in a study of blood T cell repertoires in COVID-19. Measured with immunoSEQ multiplex PCR; TCRdb has only the in-frame clones, and not every one. The table includes 95,000 to 150,000 clones, approximately 90% detected once. Sequencing input: peripheral blood. These TCRs come from a man aged 45-65 years with COVID-19, enrolled during active disease.

This chain uses TRBV5-6 with TRBJ2-5; D is perhaps TRBD1 (7 bases). The germline gives CDR1 SGHDT, CDR2 YYEEEE. This CDR3 region has 15 residues. Trimming shortened V by 4 bases and J by 2 bases, and 15 bases separated the two germline ends. The DNA for the CDR3 is TGTGCCAGCAGCCCAGGGGCAGGGGGGCAAGAGACCCAGTACTTC. As protein: CASSPGAGGQETQYF.

V and J are TRBV4-1 and TRBJ2-7; D not resolved. Looked up from germline, CDR1 is MGHRA and CDR2 is YSYEKL. V lost 0 bases to trimming and J lost 3 bases, with 15 bases between them. The CDR3 covers 16 residues. CDR3 protein: CASSQEAGSTHYEQYV. The CDR3 DNA reads TGCGCCAGCAGCCAAGAAGCAGGATCAACCCACTACGAGCAGTACGTC.

In nucleotides, the CDR3 is TGTGCCAGCAGCCAAGGGAGGGACACTGAAGCTTTCTTT. This gives the protein CASSQGRDTEAFF. The chain has TRBV3-1 (or the pseudogene TRBV3-2) and TRBJ1-1; no definite D call. Germline values: CDR1 LGHDT, CDR2 YNNKEL (reference sequence). The CDR3 has 13 amino acids. V lost 1 base, J lost 3 bases, and 6 bases lay in between.

The chain couples TRBV19 to TRBJ2-2, with 8 bases that match TRBD2. The V gene's germline CDR1 is LNHDA and CDR2 SQIVND (reference sequence). The trim removed 7 bases at V and 1 base at J, leaving 11 bases unmatched. The CDR3 contains 17 residues. In DNA, the CDR3 is TGTGCCAGTATCCCCTCCGGGGGGGCGGGGAACACCGGGGAGCTGTTTTTT. Amino acid sequence: CASIPSGGAGNTGELFF.

Here the CDR3 DNA reads TGTGCCAGTAAATTAGGGGTAGGCGGCTACACCTTC. Its protein is CASKLGVGGYTF. The gene calls are TRBV5-6 and TRBJ1-2, with D maybe TRBD1 (5 bases). The germline V gene encodes CDR1 SGHDT and CDR2 YYEEEE. The CDR3 runs 12 residues. Deletions cut 8 bases from V and 8 bases from J, with 16 bases between. Drawing the rest from reference TRBV5-6 and TRBJ1-2, the complete variable domain is DAGVTQSPTHLIKTRGQQVTLRCSPKSGHDTVSWYQQALGQGPQFIFQYYEEEERQRGNFPDRFSGHQFPNYSSELNVNALLLGDSALYLCASKLGVGGYTFGSGTRLTVV.

In DNA form, the CDR3 reads TGTGCCAGTACCCTAGAGAGCAATCAGCCCCAGCATTTT. Encoded protein: CASTLESNQPQHF. The chain combines TRBV19 with TRBJ1-5; D is ambiguous. Trimming left V 7 bases short and J 1 base short, with 8 bases between. CDR3 length equals 13 residues. In germline, CDR1 is LNHDA, CDR2 SQIVND (reference sequence).

The chain employs TRBV9 and TRBJ2-2; D is perhaps TRBD2 (5 bases). This CDR3 is built from 18 residues. The V end was cut by 4 bases, the J end by 0 bases, with 19 bases between. The germline V gene encodes CDR1 SGDLS and CDR2 YYNGEE. The CDR3: CASSPTPAGKTNTGELFF. CDR3 DNA sequence: TGTGCCAGCAGCCCGACCCCGGCGGGTAAGACGAACACCGGGGAGCTGTTTTTT.

The chain couples TRBV7-8 to TRBJ2-1; D perhaps matches TRBD2 (5 bases). The CDR3 is 15 amino acids. The germline gives CDR1 SGHVS, CDR2 FQNEAQ. Trimming left V 3 bases short and J 7 bases short, with 16 bases between. The CDR3 is CASSLAERRGNEQFF. CDR3 nucleotides: TGTGCCAGCAGCTTGGCGGAGCGGAGAGGGAATGAGCAGTTCTTC.

The chain uses TRBV6-2 or TRBV6-3 and TRBJ2-6; TRBD2 might be the D (6 bases). The germline V and J ends were trimmed by 7 bases and 4 bases, with 14 bases remaining between them. This CDR3 has 15 amino acids. The V gene's germline CDR1 is MNHEY and CDR2 SVGEGT. The CDR3 DNA follows: TGTGCCAGCACCCCAGGAGGGGCCGGGGCCAACGTCCTGACTTTC. This sequence encodes CASTPGGAGANVLTF.

This clone showed up just a few times. This sequence joins TRBV29-1 and TRBJ2-7; D possibly corresponds to TRBD1 (5 bases). CDR1 and CDR2 (germline): SQVTM, ANQGSEA. V was cut by 6 bases and J by 2 bases, with 8 bases left in between. This CDR3 comprises 11 residues. DNA for the CDR3: TGCAGCGTGACAGTAACCTACGAGCAGTACTTC. Translated, it gives CSVTVTYEQYF.

This clone was recorded only once. This chain uses TRBV12-3 or TRBV12-4 with TRBJ2-3; 7 nucleotides line up with TRBD1. The CDR3 is 13 amino acids. Unmatched junction bases numbered 6, after V lost 5 bases and J lost 7 bases. The CDR3 here is CASSRTGENTQYF. CDR3 nucleotides: TGTGCCAGCAGTCGCACAGGGGAAAATACGCAGTATTTT.

This clone showed up just a few times. The V gene is TRBV7-2, the J gene TRBJ2-1, with 11 nucleotides matching TRBD2. The CDR3 totals 14 residues. The ends lost 6 bases at V and 7 bases at J; junction bases unmatched: 5. Germline loops: CDR1 SGHTA, CDR2 FQGNSA. The CDR3 bases are TGTGCCAGCAGACTAGCGGGAGAGGGAAATGAGCAGTTCTTC. Protein product: CASRLAGEGNEQFF.

This chain uses TRBV5-1 with TRBJ2-7; 10 bases match TRBD1. In germline, CDR1 is SGHRS, CDR2 YFSETQ. The J segment lost 0 bases and the V segment lost 1 base, leaving 10 bases of the junction unmatched. This CDR3 has 18 amino acids. The CDR3 nucleotides read TGCGCCAGCAGCTTGCTTCTGACGCGGACAGGGGGCTCCTACGAGCAGTACTTC. Translation gives CASSLLLTRTGGSYEQYF.

The gene calls are TRBV6-2 or TRBV6-3 and TRBJ2-2, with TRBD2 matching over 15 bases. V shed 6 bases and J 5 bases; nucleotides not matched to a gene: 4. The CDR3 loop spans 16 amino acids. Germline loops: CDR1 MNHEY, CDR2 SVGEGT. This chain's CDR3 is CASSTGLAGGTGELFF. In DNA form, the CDR3 reads TGTGCCAGCAGCACAGGACTAGCGGGAGGGACCGGGGAGCTGTTTTTT.

The chain employs TRBV19 and TRBJ2-1; D is ambiguous. The CDR3 runs to 12 residues. Trimming pared 3 bases from V and 5 bases from J, leaving 5 bases between. Looked up from germline, CDR1 is LNHDA and CDR2 is SQIVND (reference sequence). This CDR3 reads CASSIINNEQFF. CDR3 in DNA: TGTGCCAGTAGTATTATAAACAATGAGCAGTTCTTC.

The rearrangement joins TRBV19 to TRBJ2-5; the match to TRBD2 covers 7 bases. The CDR3 has 15 amino acids. Trimming took 3 bases from V and 4 from J; bases not matched to a gene: 8. Germline V lookup: CDR1 LNHDA, CDR2 SQIVND (reference sequence). CDR3 nucleotide sequence: TGTGCCAGTAGTATGGGTCTGGGGGGGAGAGAGACCCAGTACTTC. It specifies CASSMGLGGRETQYF.

The chain combines TRBV7-2 with TRBJ2-3; 8 positions agree with TRBD2. There are 14 residues in the CDR3. CDR1 and CDR2 from the germline V gene are SGHTA and FQGNSA. Trimming took 1 base from V and 4 from J; bases not matched to a gene: 1. The CDR3 DNA sequence: TGTGCCAGCAGCTTAGTAGCGGGACCAGATACGCAGTATTTT. Encoded protein: CASSLVAGPDTQYF.

This clone has only one observation. V gene TRBV3-1 (or the pseudogene TRBV3-2) combines with J gene TRBJ1-4; no clear D gene. The germline gives CDR1 LGHDT, CDR2 YNNKEL (reference sequence). This CDR3 has 14 residues. V lost 4 bases to trimming and J lost 0 bases, with 6 bases between them. The CDR3 reads CASSPTSTNEKLFF. The DNA for the CDR3 is TGTGCCAGCAGCCCAACATCAACTAATGAAAAACTGTTTTTT.